One sample yielded the 31 T cell receptor beta chains listed below, sequenced in a study of T-cell memory formation after mild COVID-19. Using its own MiXCR run on the 5' RACE reads, TCRdb lists one record per CDR3 protein. The sample contains 65,000 to 95,000 distinct CDR3 sequences, roughly 12% of which appear only once. Material for sequencing was PBMCs or a T cell subset sorted from them (not recorded which). The receptor source for this set is a man younger than 35 who had mild COVID-19 (a few samples of this study predate the infection). Cell type and time point are not known.

This chain's CDR3 is CASSSEASGGSYEQYV. The CDR3 region has the DNA TGTGCCAGCAGCTCGGAGGCTAGCGGGGGGTCCTACGAGCAGTACGTC. The chain joins TRBV7-9 to TRBJ2-7, with TRBD2 identical over 11 bases. The CDR3 is 16 amino acids. The germline V gene has CDR1 SEHNR and CDR2 FQNEAQ (reference sequence). With 4 bases clipped from V and 1 base from J, the junction kept 6 bases outside the gene matches.

This clonotype was observed a few times. The gene calls are TRBV20-1 and TRBJ1-2, with D maybe TRBD1 (6 bases). The germline V gene has CDR1 DFQATT and CDR2 SNEGSKA (reference sequence). With 2 bases removed from V and 6 bases from J, the gap between germline ends came to 13 bases. The CDR3 is made up of 13 amino acids. CDR3 coding DNA: TGCAGTGCTAGACCAGGGGTGACGAATGGCTACACCTTC. Its translation is CSARPGVTNGYTF.

This clonotype was seen only a few times. This chain connects TRBV7-8 to TRBJ2-7, with D tentatively TRBD2 (7 bases). CDR1 is SGHVS, CDR2 FQNEAQ, per germline. The CDR3 length is 13 residues. Between the trimmed V and J ends, which lost 5 bases and 5 bases, there was a span of 13 bases. CDR3 sequence reads: CASSPEGGDEQYF. The CDR3 DNA reads as TGTGCCAGCAGCCCCGAGGGGGGGGACGAGCAGTACTTC. The whole variable domain, remainder taken from reference TRBV7-8 and TRBJ2-7, is GAGVSQSPRYKVAKRGQDVALRCDPISGHVSLFWYQQALGQGPEFLTYFQNEAQLDKSGLPSDRFFAERPEGSVSTLKIQRTQQEDSAVYLCASSPEGGDEQYFGPGTRLTVT.

This clonotype appeared a few times. The CDR3 nucleotides read TGTGCCAGTAGTCCGGGACAGGTGCTCTATGGCTACACCTTC. Amino acid sequence: CASSPGQVLYGYTF. The rearrangement uses TRBV19 and TRBJ1-2; the match to TRBD1 covers 8 bases. The CDR3 is made up of 14 amino acids. Unmatched junction bases numbered 6, after V lost 5 bases and J lost 4 bases. Germline lookup yields CDR1 LNHDA and CDR2 SQIVND (reference sequence).

This clonotype was seen repeatedly, ten times or more. DNA for the CDR3: TGTGCCAGCAGCTTAGCGACGGACTTTAGTCGGAGCAATGAGCAGTTCTTC. This translates into CASSLATDFSRSNEQFF. The rearrangement joins TRBV7-7 to TRBJ2-1, with D perhaps TRBD2 (5 bases). The germline V gene has CDR1 SSHAT and CDR2 FNYEAQ (reference sequence). CDR3 length equals 17 residues. V dropped 0 bases and J dropped 6 bases, with 18 bases sitting between them. The complete variable domain, with remaining parts taken from reference TRBV7-7 and TRBJ2-1, reads GAGVSQSPRYKVTKRGQDVTLRCDPISSHATLYWYQQALGQGPEFLTYFNYEAQPDKSGLPSDRFSAERPEGSISTLTIQRTEQRDSAMYRCASSLATDFSRSNEQFFGPGTRLTVL.

V usage is TRBV6-2 or TRBV6-3 and J usage is TRBJ2-7, with unresolved D. V was pared by 2 bases and J by 6 bases, with 14 bases between. CDR1 and CDR2 (germline): MNHEY, SVGEGT. This CDR3 has 14 residues. CDR3 nucleotide sequence: TGTGCCAGCAGTTACAAGGCCCTCCTCTCCGAGCAGTACGTC. This translates into CASSYKALLSEQYV.

The sample holds many counts of this clonotype. The chain uses TRBV21-1 and TRBJ1-1. TRBV21-1 is assigned pseudogene status. The CDR3 covers 12 residues. In nucleotides, the CDR3 is TGTGCCAGCAGCAAAGGGGGCACTGAAGCTTTCTTT. Its translation: CASSKGGTEAFF.

The table lists this clonotype with a few counts. J is TRBJ2-1 and V is TRBV6-2 or TRBV6-3, with 11 nucleotides matching TRBD2. V dropped 9 bases and J dropped 6; count of bases not matched to a gene: 4. This CDR3 has 13 amino acids. Per germline, CDR1 MNHEY and CDR2 SVGEGT. The CDR3 DNA reads as TGTGCCAGTCTAGCGGGGGGCCTCAATGAGCAGTTCTTC. Translating gives CASLAGGLNEQFF.

This clonotype has more than one count but fewer than ten. V is TRBV7-9 and J is TRBJ1-5; 11 nucleotides agree with TRBD1. CDR1 and CDR2 (germline): SEHNR, FQNEAQ (reference sequence). This CDR3 has 15 amino acids. With 5 bases clipped from V and 7 bases from J, the junction kept 7 bases outside the gene matches. As DNA, the CDR3 is TGTGCCAGCAGCGCTGGACAGGGGGCAGGGCAGCCCCAGCATTTT. It specifies CASSAGQGAGQPQHF.

This clonotype was observed a handful of times. The chain links TRBV4-3 to TRBJ2-2; a possible D gene is TRBD2 (6 bases). Trimming shortened V by 4 bases and J by 6 bases, and 9 bases separated the two germline ends. This CDR3 has 13 amino acids. Germline V gene data show CDR1 as LGHNA and CDR2 as YSLEER. In nucleotides, the CDR3 is TGCGCCAGCAGCCCCTCTAGCGCCGGGGAGCTGTTTTTT. Its protein product is CASSPSSAGELFF.

This rearrangement joins TRBV20-1 to TRBJ2-7; D is ambiguous. This CDR3 has 14 amino acids. The ends were cut back, 0 bases at V and 1 base at J, with 10 bases in the middle. The germline CDR1 and CDR2 sequences are DFQATT and SNEGSKA (reference sequence). CDR3 nucleotide sequence: TGCAGTGCTAGAGATCAAAGGAGTTCCTACGAGCAGTACGTC. Amino acids: CSARDQRSSYEQYV.

The chain links TRBV6-5 to TRBJ2-5; 9 bases fit TRBD1. Unmatched junction bases numbered 11, after V lost 7 bases and J lost 5 bases. Per germline, CDR1 MNHEY and CDR2 SVGAGI. The CDR3 sequence is 15 residues long. CDR3 DNA: TGTGCCAGCAAGTCCGGGACAGGGATCCAGGAGACCCAGTACTTC. It translates to CASKSGTGIQETQYF.

This clonotype was picked up a small number of times. The genes are TRBV7-9 and TRBJ1-2; 7 nucleotides agree with TRBD1. J gave up 11 bases and V 4 bases, and 7 bases lay outside the gene matches. This CDR3 has 12 residues. The germline gives CDR1 SEHNR, CDR2 FQNEAQ (reference sequence). As DNA, the CDR3 is TGTGCCAGCAGCTACGATATGACAGGGTACACCTTC. Translated: CASSYDMTGYTF.

The chain recombines TRBV7-2 with TRBJ1-1, with a possible D match to TRBD1 (5 bases). This CDR3 is built from 15 residues. Germline CDR1 SGHTA, CDR2 FQGNSA. The ends were cut back, 5 bases at V and 3 bases at J, with 16 bases in the middle. This chain's CDR3 is CASSLRDGVYTEAFF. CDR3 in DNA: TGTGCCAGCAGCCTACGGGACGGAGTATACACTGAAGCTTTCTTT.

The chain joins TRBV6-4 to TRBJ2-3; 8 nucleotides agree with TRBD2. Per germline, CDR1 MRHNA and CDR2 SNTAGT. V shed 2 bases, J shed 0 bases, and the junction held 1 base outside the gene matches. The length of the CDR3 is 15 residues. CDR3 in DNA: TGTGCCAGCAGTGACCGGGGGGGGAGCACAGATACGCAGTATTTT. It codes for CASSDRGGSTDTQYF.

This chain links TRBV6-2 or TRBV6-3 with TRBJ2-2, with a tentative D call TRBD1 (6 bases). Between the trimmed V and J ends, which lost 5 bases and 5 bases, there was a span of 15 bases. This CDR3 contains 15 residues. Germline V CDR1 and CDR2: MNHEY, SVGEGT. In DNA, the CDR3 is TGTGCCAGCAGTCGCCGACCAGGGGTTACCGGGGAGCTGTTTTTT. Translated: CASSRRPGVTGELFF.

This chain joins TRBV27 and TRBJ1-1; a possible D gene is TRBD1 (5 bases). Trimming removed 5 bases at V and 8 bases at J, with 18 bases between. This CDR3 comprises 14 residues. The germline V gene has CDR1 MNHEY and CDR2 SMNVEV (reference sequence). The CDR3 DNA reads as TGTGCCAGCAGTCCAAGACCGGGGCGGTACGAAGCTTTCTTT. Residues: CASSPRPGRYEAFF.

This clonotype was counted only a few times. The chain carries TRBV7-9 and TRBJ1-1, with 8 bases that match TRBD1. This CDR3 contains 15 residues. V trimming: 4 bases; J trimming: 3 bases; junction bases outside the gene matches: 7. CDR1 is SEHNR, CDR2 FQNEAQ, per germline (reference sequence). CDR3: CASSSPLQGDTEAFF. The CDR3 DNA is TGTGCCAGCAGCTCACCACTACAGGGGGACACTGAAGCTTTCTTT.

This clonotype was detected many times. V usage is TRBV7-9 and J usage is TRBJ2-1; the D gene is possibly TRBD2 (5 bases). V was cut by 1 base and J by 7 bases, with 8 bases left in between. CDR3 length: 13 amino acids. The germline gives CDR1 SEHNR, CDR2 FQNEAQ (reference sequence). The CDR3 DNA is TGTGCCAGCAGCTTAGTACCGGGAAATGAGCAGTTCTTC. The encoded protein is CASSLVPGNEQFF.

In this sample, this clonotype turned up a few times. The rearrangement links TRBV28 to TRBJ2-7; no firm D call. The germline gives CDR1 MDHEN, CDR2 SYDVKM. This CDR3 contains 13 residues. The V end was cut by 5 bases, the J end by 3 bases, with 11 bases between. As DNA, the CDR3 is TGTGCCAGCAGTCTAACCGACCACTACGAGCAGTACGTC. Translating gives CASSLTDHYEQYV.

This chain uses TRBV7-3 with TRBJ2-5; tentatively, D is TRBD2 (6 bases). Germline-derived CDR1 and CDR2 are SGHTA and FQGTGA. Trimming stripped 1 base from V and 5 bases from J, with 11 bases between. This CDR3 is built from 14 residues. CDR3 protein: CASSLRGTGETQYF. Written as DNA, the CDR3 is TGTGCCAGCAGCTTAAGAGGGACTGGGGAGACCCAGTACTTC.

The gene calls are TRBV11-2 and TRBJ2-5; 10 bases are a match to TRBD2. This CDR3 spans 15 amino acids. Germline trimming cut 3 bases from V and 4 bases from J; bases unmatched to any gene: 5. The germline V gene encodes CDR1 SGHAT and CDR2 FQNNGV. The CDR3 DNA reads as TGTGCCAGCAGCTTCAGCGGGGGGGCGGGAGAGACCCAGTACTTC. Translated, it gives CASSFSGGAGETQYF.

The CDR3 bases are TGTGCCAGCAAAAGTTTCCCGGGGGGATACAATGAGCAGTTCTTC. This translates into CASKSFPGGYNEQFF. The rearrangement uses TRBV27 and TRBJ2-1; 7 positions agree with TRBD2. CDR3 size: 15 residues. The V gene end was trimmed by 7 bases and the J gene end by 4 bases; junction bases not matched to a gene: 10. From germline, CDR1 is MNHEY and CDR2 SMNVEV (reference sequence).

Only a few counts were recorded for this clonotype. The V gene is TRBV5-1, the J gene TRBJ1-2; the D is unclear. This CDR3 has 13 amino acids. The V and J ends lost 0 bases and 11 bases respectively, with 14 bases between them. CDR1 is SGHRS and CDR2 is YFSETQ in the germline V gene. In DNA form, the CDR3 reads TGCGCCAGCAGCTTGGAAGGCGCACATTGGTACACCTTC. Residues: CASSLEGAHWYTF. The whole variable domain, remainder taken from reference TRBV5-1 and TRBJ1-2, is KAGVTQTPRYLIKTRGQQVTLSCSPISGHRSVSWYQQTPGQGLQFLFEYFSETQRNKGNFPGRFSGRQFSNSRSEMNVSTLELGDSALYLCASSLEGAHWYTFGSGTRLTVV.

CDR3 region: CASSAIRGGGDNYGYTF. The CDR3 DNA is TGTGCCAGCAGTGCAATCCGGGGTGGGGGCGACAACTATGGCTACACCTTC. This sequence joins TRBV25-1 and TRBJ1-2, with D possibly being TRBD1 (6 bases). Trimming stripped 4 bases from V and 2 bases from J, with 20 bases between. The CDR3 has 17 amino acids. The germline V gene encodes CDR1 MGHDK and CDR2 SYGVNS.

A few counts support this clonotype. The CDR3 region has the DNA TGTGCCAGCAGCCCATCCCGGGGCAGCGGGGCCAGCACAGATACGCAGTATTTT. It specifies CASSPSRGSGASTDTQYF. V usage is TRBV7-9 and J usage is TRBJ2-3; 7 nucleotides match TRBD2. The CDR3 has 18 amino acids. V lost 5 bases and J lost 0; bases outside the gene matches: 14. Germline-derived CDR1 and CDR2 are SEHNR and FQNEAQ (reference sequence).

There are a few counts of this clonotype. This chain joins TRBV11-1 and TRBJ2-1; TRBD1 might be the D (6 bases). V gave up 5 bases and J gave up 5 bases, with 10 bases separating them. The CDR3 extends over 13 amino acids. Germline-derived CDR1 and CDR2 are SGHAT and FQDESV (reference sequence). The CDR3 nucleotides are TGTGCCAGCAGCGAGGGACAAAACAATGAGCAGTTCTTC. Encoded protein: CASSEGQNNEQFF.

The rearrangement uses TRBV20-1 and TRBJ2-7, with 7 bases identical to TRBD1. The CDR3 has 15 amino acids. V lost 6 bases, J lost 1 base, and 12 bases stayed unmatched. Germline CDR1 DFQATT, CDR2 SNEGSKA (reference sequence). CDR3 coding DNA: TGCAGTGCCGGACCGGGACAGAGAGTTTCCTACGAGCAGTACGTC. Translation gives CSAGPGQRVSYEQYV.

Details on this clonotype: One end of the junction varies from germline; a read error may be responsible. The genes are TRBV3-1 and TRBJ2-5; D is perhaps TRBD2 (5 bases). The CDR3 is 10 amino acids. Germline V lookup: CDR1 LGHDT, CDR2 YNNKEL (reference sequence). CDR3 nucleotides: TGTGCCAGCAGCCACGGCGGGTTACTTTTC. This translates into CASSHGGLLF.

This clonotype appeared a few times. The chain joins TRBV7-6 to TRBJ2-1; 9 bases are a match to TRBD1. Germline V lookup: CDR1 SGHVS, CDR2 FNYEAQ. V lost 2 bases and J lost 7; bases outside the gene matches: 6. The CDR3 has 15 amino acids. The CDR3 DNA is TGTGCCAGCAGCTTATGGGACAGGGTTACGAATGAGCAGTTCTTC. It is translated as CASSLWDRVTNEQFF.

The V and J genes are TRBV7-9 and TRBJ1-2; D uncertain. The CDR3 runs 14 residues. V lost 3 bases to trimming and J lost 5 bases, with 13 bases between them. Germline V gene lookup returns CDR1 SEHNR and CDR2 FQNEAQ (reference sequence). Here the CDR3 reads CASSFAQSSYGYTF. The CDR3, as DNA: TGTGCCAGCAGCTTCGCACAGAGCTCTTATGGCTACACCTTC.